Listed below are T cell receptor beta chains from one sample, sequenced in a study of sequential checkpoint blockade in melanoma. Some clones are missing from TCRdb's copy, which holds only in-frame ones; the method was immunoSEQ multiplex PCR. The sample holds about 26,000 clones; 70% to 80% are singletons and the top ten take roughly 22%. The sequences come from CD8+ T cells sorted from blood (inferred from file names), collected from a patient given nivolumab and ipilimumab in sequence. The receptors shown here come from a human donor with melanoma. The CDR3 runs from the conserved cysteine through the conserved F or W.

j_call: TRBJ1-2; v_call: TRBV6-6; cdr3_aa: CASSHSTGDYGYTF
j_call: TRBJ2-3; v_call: TRBV6-8; cdr3_aa: CASRTERPSNTQYF
j_call: TRBJ1-3; v_call: TRBV7-9; cdr3_aa: CASSLGPGSGNTIYF
j_call: TRBJ1-1; v_call: TRBV5-4; cdr3_aa: CASSLEYTGSEAFF
j_call: TRBJ2-7; v_call: TRBV4-3; cdr3_aa: CASSPTGSPYEQYF
j_call: TRBJ2-3; v_call: TRBV13; cdr3_aa: CAIPTGTSGKVADTQYF
j_call: TRBJ2-3; v_call: TRBV7-3; cdr3_aa: CASSLLKHTDTQYF
j_call: TRBJ2-1; v_call: TRBV27; cdr3_aa: CASSPTGPKYNEQFF
j_call: TRBJ2-7; v_call: TRBV19; cdr3_aa: CASSISGSQDEQYF
j_call: TRBJ2-7; v_call: TRBV7-9; cdr3_aa: CASSFLASGTSSYEQYF
j_call: TRBJ1-1; v_call: TRBV7-6; cdr3_aa: CASSRGQGAMTEAFF
j_call: TRBJ1-4; v_call: TRBV28; cdr3_aa: CASVPGQGGEKLFF
j_call: TRBJ2-3; v_call: TRBV19; cdr3_aa: CASSTTSTDTQYF
j_call: TRBJ1-2; v_call: TRBV9; cdr3_aa: CASSVTGGPDYGYTF